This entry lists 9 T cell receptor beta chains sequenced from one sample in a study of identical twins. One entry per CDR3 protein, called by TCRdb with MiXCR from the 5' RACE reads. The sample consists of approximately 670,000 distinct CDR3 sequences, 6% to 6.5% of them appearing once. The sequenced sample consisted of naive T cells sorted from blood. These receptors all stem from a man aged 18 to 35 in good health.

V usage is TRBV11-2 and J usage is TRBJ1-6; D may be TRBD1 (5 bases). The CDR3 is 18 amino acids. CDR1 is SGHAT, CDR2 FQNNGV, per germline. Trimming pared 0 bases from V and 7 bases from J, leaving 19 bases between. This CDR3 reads CASSLEGETDILNSPLHF. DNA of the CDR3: TGTGCCAGCAGCTTAGAGGGGGAGACGGACATCCTCAATTCACCCCTCCACTTT.

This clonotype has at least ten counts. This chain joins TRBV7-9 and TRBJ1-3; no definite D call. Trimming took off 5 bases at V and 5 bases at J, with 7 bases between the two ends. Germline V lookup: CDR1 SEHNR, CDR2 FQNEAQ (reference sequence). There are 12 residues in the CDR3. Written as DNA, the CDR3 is TGTGCCAGCAGCCAAGACAGAAACACCATATATTTT. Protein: CASSQDRNTIYF. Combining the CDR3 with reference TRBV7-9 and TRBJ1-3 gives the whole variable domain DTGVSQNPRHKITKRGQNVTFRCDPISEHNRLYWYRQTLGQGPEFLTYFQNEAQLEKSRLLSDRFSAERPKGSFSTLEIQRTEQGDSAMYLCASSQDRNTIYFGEGSWLTVV.

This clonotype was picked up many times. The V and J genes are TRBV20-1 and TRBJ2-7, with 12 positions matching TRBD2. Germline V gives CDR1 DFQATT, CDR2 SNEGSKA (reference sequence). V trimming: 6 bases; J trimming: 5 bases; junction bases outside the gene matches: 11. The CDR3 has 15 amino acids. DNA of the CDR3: TGCAGTGCCCCTCGCCTAGCGGGAGGGTCTAACGAGCAGTACTTC. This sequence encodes CSAPRLAGGSNEQYF.

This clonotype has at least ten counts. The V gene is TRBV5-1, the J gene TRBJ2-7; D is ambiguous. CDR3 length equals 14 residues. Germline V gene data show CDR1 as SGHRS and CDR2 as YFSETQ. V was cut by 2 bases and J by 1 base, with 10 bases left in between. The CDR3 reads CASSFGDPSYEQYV. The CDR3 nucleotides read TGCGCCAGCAGCTTCGGAGATCCTTCCTACGAGCAGTACGTC.

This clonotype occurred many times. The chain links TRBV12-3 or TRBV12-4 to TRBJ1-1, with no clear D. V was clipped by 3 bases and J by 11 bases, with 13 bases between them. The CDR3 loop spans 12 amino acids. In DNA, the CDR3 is TGTGCCAGCAGTTTTAGTCCGGGCGAGGCTTTCTTT. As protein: CASSFSPGEAFF.

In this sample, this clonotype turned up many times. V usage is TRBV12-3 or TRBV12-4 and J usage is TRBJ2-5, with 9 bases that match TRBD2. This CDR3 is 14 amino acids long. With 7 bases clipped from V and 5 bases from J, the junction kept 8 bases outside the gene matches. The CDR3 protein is CASTLSGSGETQYF. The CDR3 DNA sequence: TGTGCCAGCACCCTTAGCGGGAGCGGGGAGACCCAGTACTTC.

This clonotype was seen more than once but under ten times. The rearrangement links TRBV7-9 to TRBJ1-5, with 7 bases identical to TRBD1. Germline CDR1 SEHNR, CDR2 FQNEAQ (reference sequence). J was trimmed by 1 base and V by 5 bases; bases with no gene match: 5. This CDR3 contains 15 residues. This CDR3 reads CASSPEGQSNQPQHF. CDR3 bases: TGTGCCAGCAGCCCAGAGGGACAGAGCAATCAGCCCCAGCATTTT.

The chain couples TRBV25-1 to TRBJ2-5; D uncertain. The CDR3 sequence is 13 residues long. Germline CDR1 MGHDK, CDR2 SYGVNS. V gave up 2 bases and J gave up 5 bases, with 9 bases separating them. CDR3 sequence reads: CASSELLQETQYF. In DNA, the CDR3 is TGTGCCAGCAGTGAACTATTACAGGAGACCCAGTACTTC.

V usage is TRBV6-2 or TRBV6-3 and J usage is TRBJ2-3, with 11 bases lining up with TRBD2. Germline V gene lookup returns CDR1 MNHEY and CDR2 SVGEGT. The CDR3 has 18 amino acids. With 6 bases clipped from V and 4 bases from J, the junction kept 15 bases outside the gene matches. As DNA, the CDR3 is TGTGCCAGCAGGCGACAAGAGTTGACTAGCGGGATAGCAGATACGCAGTATTTT. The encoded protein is CASRRQELTSGIADTQYF.